This TCR beta chain was sequenced during a study of monozygotic twins with cystic fibrosis. Overall study results and limits: No link emerged between shared CDR3 counts and age, concordance or severity. Median Simpson clonality of approximately 0.0088 suggested naive T cells predominated. Monozygotic CF twin pairs shared significantly more nucleotide-identical clonotypes than unrelated CF individuals did.

Concerning this clone: What it binds is not known.

Deletions cut 0 bases from V and 4 bases from J, with 12 bases between. CDR3 size: 15 residues. CDR1 and CDR2 from the germline V gene are MNHEY and SVGAGI. The method was immunoSEQ multiplex PCR; TCRdb's version includes in-frame clones alone and lacks a portion of them. Altogether around 23,000 clones are present, approximately 90% being singletons, with the ten largest covering roughly 0.28%. The rearrangement joins TRBV6-5 to TRBJ1-2; no clear D. Sequencing was performed on blood. This receptor was identified in a girl aged 2 to 9 with cystic fibrosis. Written as DNA, the CDR3 is TGTGCCAGCAGTTACTCGTCCCGGGCCGGCTATGGCTACACCTTC. The encoded protein is CASSYSSRAGYGYTF.